The rows below give T cell receptor beta chains drawn from one sample of a study of T cells in Graves' hyperthyroidism and ophthalmopathy. TCRdb re-analysed the multiplex PCR reads in MiXCR, keeping a single row per CDR3 protein. Among 300,000 to 450,000 distinct CDR3 sequences listed, over 10% were seen once. Sequenced material: blood. Receptor source: a woman younger than 30 with Graves' hyperthyroidism. Both conserved end residues are part of each CDR3. The D gene is left open where the match is weak. The size entry is marked missing in some rows and otherwise reads once, few, many or a size class.

>TRBV12-3/TRBV12-4|.|TRBJ2-5|.
CASSLVDYQETQYF
TGTGCCAGCAGTTTAGTGGACTACCAAGAGACCCAGTACTTC
>TRBV19|.|TRBJ1-3|once
CASSLSRTFSGNTIYF
TGTGCCAGTAGTTTAAGCAGGACCTTCTCTGGAAACACCATATATTTT
>TRBV6-2/TRBV6-3|.|TRBJ1-1|many
CASSYWGANRAEAFF
TGTGCCAGCAGTTATTGGGGGGCTAATCGGGCTGAAGCTTTCTTT
>TRBV5-1|TRBD2|TRBJ2-3|many
CASSLELSGGTTDTQYF
TGCGCCAGCAGCTTGGAGCTAAGCGGGGGGACCACAGATACGCAGTATTTT
>TRBV7-3|.|TRBJ2-7|many
CASLSGQGGDEQYF
TGTGCCAGCTTATCGGGGCAGGGAGGCGACGAGCAGTACTTC
>TRBV2|.|TRBJ1-1|many
CASSEAGDTEAFF
TGTGCCAGCAGTGAAGCAGGGGATACTGAAGCTTTCTTT
>TRBV20-1|.|TRBJ2-6|many
CSARGGGSGANVLTF
TGCAGTGCCAGGGGGGGAGGCTCTGGGGCCAACGTCCTGACTTTC
>TRBV20-1|.|TRBJ2-7|many
CSARDPNYEQYF
TGCAGTGCTAGAGATCCCAACTACGAGCAGTACTTC
>TRBV9|.|TRBJ1-2|.
CASSTRTSAKGYTF
TGTGCCAGCAGCACCAGGACCAGTGCGAAGGGCTACACCTTC
>TRBV5-1|TRBD2|TRBJ2-1|few
CASSSTGLTGGNEQFF
TGCGCCAGCAGCTCGACGGGACTCACGGGAGGCAATGAGCAGTTCTTC
>TRBV6-1|.|TRBJ2-5|few
CASSGRRVHQETQYF
TGTGCCAGCAGTGGCCGACGGGTACACCAAGAGACCCAGTACTTC
>TRBV11-1|.|TRBJ1-2|many
CASSSPGWTSHYTF
TGTGCCAGCAGCTCCCCCGGATGGACATCCCACTACACCTTC
>TRBV20-1|.|TRBJ2-7|few
CSAGGGTGQLPFPRGEQYF
TGCAGTGCTGGGGGGGGGACCGGACAGCTTCCCTTTCCTCGTGGAGAGCAGTACTTC
>TRBV2|.|TRBJ2-3|many
CASRPGVDGGSTDTQYF
TGTGCCAGCAGGCCGGGGGTCGATGGGGGAAGCACAGATACGCAGTATTTT
>TRBV10-3|.|TRBJ2-1|few
CAISSAVEGRSWDEQFF
TGTGCCATCAGTAGCGCCGTCGAGGGACGTAGCTGGGATGAGCAGTTCTTC
>TRBV2|TRBD1|TRBJ2-7|many
CASTQYRGHVEQYF
TGTGCCAGCACCCAATACAGGGGGCATGTCGAGCAGTACTTC
>TRBV6-1|.|TRBJ1-4|few
CASSPRRVGGEKLFF
TGTGCCAGCAGCCCAAGACGGGTGGGTGGGGAAAAACTGTTTTTT
>TRBV7-9|.|TRBJ2-4|few
CASSLVDSKNIQYF
TGTGCCAGCAGCTTAGTGGATTCCAAAAACATTCAGTACTTC
>TRBV28|.|TRBJ2-7|many
CASSLWRTPYEQYF
TGTGCCAGCAGTTTATGGCGGACCCCCTACGAGCAGTACTTC
>TRBV28|.|TRBJ1-1|many
CASSLWTGTREAFF
TGTGCCAGCAGTTTATGGACTGGGACGAGGGAAGCTTTCTTT
>TRBV20-1|TRBD1|TRBJ1-5|many
CSALRTGGDQPQHF
TGCAGTGCTTTGAGGACAGGGGGTGACCAGCCCCAGCATTTT
>TRBV5-6|TRBD2|TRBJ2-7|few
CASSVTSGRIYEQYF
TGTGCCAGCAGCGTTACTAGCGGGAGGATTTACGAGCAGTACTTC
>TRBV20-1|TRBD2|TRBJ2-5|many
CSACGSGETQYF
TGCAGTGCATGCGGGAGCGGTGAGACCCAGTACTTC
>TRBV6-1|.|TRBJ2-2|many
CASSLGWRDGELFF
TGTGCCAGCAGTTTGGGATGGAGGGACGGGGAGCTGTTTTTT
>TRBV30|TRBD1|TRBJ1-2|.
CAWSTLGTGGYGYTF
TGTGCCTGGAGTACCCTCGGGACAGGAGGCTATGGCTACACCTTC
>TRBV28|.|TRBJ1-3|.
CASSSQGPLWNTIYF
TGTGCCAGCAGTTCACAGGGTCCCCTCTGGAACACCATATATTTT
>TRBV2|TRBD1|TRBJ2-7|few
CASDWGRGNEQYF
TGTGCCAGCGATTGGGGCAGGGGGAACGAGCAGTACTTC
>TRBV30|.|TRBJ1-1|many
CAWRSGPARAFF
TGTGCCTGGAGGTCCGGCCCCGCTAGGGCTTTCTTT
>TRBV11-2|TRBD1|TRBJ1-1|many
CASSSFSDRMNTEAFF
TGTGCCAGCAGCTCGTTCTCGGACAGGATGAACACTGAAGCTTTCTTT
>TRBV28|.|TRBJ2-7|many
CASGPTVYYEQYF
TGTGCCAGCGGCCCAACTGTATACTACGAGCAGTACTTC
>TRBV6-1|TRBD2|TRBJ2-1|many
CASSRILAGAVNEQFF
TGTGCCAGCAGTCGGATTCTAGCGGGGGCCGTCAATGAGCAGTTCTTC
>TRBV7-3|.|TRBJ2-6|.
CASSLTAVSSSGANVLTF
TGTGCCAGCAGCTTAACGGCGGTGTCCTCCTCTGGGGCCAACGTCCTGACTTTC
>TRBV9|.|TRBJ2-3|few
CASSVARGGAGTDTQYF
TGTGCCAGCAGCGTCGCCCGAGGGGGGGCTGGAACAGATACGCAGTATTTT
>TRBV12-3/TRBV12-4|TRBD2|TRBJ2-1|many
CASRGLAGDNEQFF
TGTGCCAGCAGGGGACTAGCGGGCGACAATGAGCAGTTCTTC
>TRBV11-1|.|TRBJ2-3|many
CASSSTDTQYF
TGTGCCAGCAGCTCAACAGATACGCAGTATTTT
>TRBV11-2|TRBD2|TRBJ2-7|.
CASSRTSGDRVYEQYF
TGTGCCAGCAGCCGGACTAGCGGGGACAGGGTCTACGAGCAGTACTTC
>TRBV28|TRBD2|TRBJ2-3|many
CASSLWGGRPTDTQYF
TGTGCCAGCAGTTTATGGGGCGGGAGGCCCACAGATACGCAGTATTTT
>TRBV30|TRBD2|TRBJ2-7|many
CAWRSGSSYEQYF
TGTGCCTGGAGAAGCGGGAGCTCCTACGAGCAGTACTTC
>TRBV20-1|TRBD1|TRBJ1-1|many
CSAREKPKTGWGTEAFF
TGCAGTGCTAGAGAAAAACCTAAGACAGGGTGGGGCACTGAAGCTTTCTTT